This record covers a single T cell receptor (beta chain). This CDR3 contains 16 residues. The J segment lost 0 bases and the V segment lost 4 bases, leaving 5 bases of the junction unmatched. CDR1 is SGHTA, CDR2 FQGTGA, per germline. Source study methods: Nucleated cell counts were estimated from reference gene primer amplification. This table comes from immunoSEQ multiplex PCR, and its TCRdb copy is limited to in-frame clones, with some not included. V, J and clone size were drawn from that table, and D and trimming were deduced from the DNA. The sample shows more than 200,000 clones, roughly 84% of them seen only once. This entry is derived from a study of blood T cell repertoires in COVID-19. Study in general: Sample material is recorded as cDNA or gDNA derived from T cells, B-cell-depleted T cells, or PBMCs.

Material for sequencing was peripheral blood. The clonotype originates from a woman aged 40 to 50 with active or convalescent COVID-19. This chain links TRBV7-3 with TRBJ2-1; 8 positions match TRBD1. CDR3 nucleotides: TGTGCCAGCAGCTCCGGACAGGGCAGCTCCTACAATGAGCAGTTCTTC. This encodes CASSSGQGSSYNEQFF.